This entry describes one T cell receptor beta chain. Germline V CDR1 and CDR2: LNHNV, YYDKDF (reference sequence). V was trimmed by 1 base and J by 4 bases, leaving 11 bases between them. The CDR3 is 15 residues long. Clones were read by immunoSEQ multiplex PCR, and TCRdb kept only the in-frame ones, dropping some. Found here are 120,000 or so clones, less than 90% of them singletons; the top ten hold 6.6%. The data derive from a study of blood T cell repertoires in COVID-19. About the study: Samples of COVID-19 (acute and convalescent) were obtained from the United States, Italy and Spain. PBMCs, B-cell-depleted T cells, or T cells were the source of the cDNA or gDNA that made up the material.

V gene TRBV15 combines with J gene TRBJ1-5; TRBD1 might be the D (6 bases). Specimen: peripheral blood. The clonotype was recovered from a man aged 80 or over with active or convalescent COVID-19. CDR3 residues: CATSRGGQGNQPQHF. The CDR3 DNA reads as TGTGCCACCAGCAGAGGTGGTCAGGGGAATCAGCCCCAGCATTTT.